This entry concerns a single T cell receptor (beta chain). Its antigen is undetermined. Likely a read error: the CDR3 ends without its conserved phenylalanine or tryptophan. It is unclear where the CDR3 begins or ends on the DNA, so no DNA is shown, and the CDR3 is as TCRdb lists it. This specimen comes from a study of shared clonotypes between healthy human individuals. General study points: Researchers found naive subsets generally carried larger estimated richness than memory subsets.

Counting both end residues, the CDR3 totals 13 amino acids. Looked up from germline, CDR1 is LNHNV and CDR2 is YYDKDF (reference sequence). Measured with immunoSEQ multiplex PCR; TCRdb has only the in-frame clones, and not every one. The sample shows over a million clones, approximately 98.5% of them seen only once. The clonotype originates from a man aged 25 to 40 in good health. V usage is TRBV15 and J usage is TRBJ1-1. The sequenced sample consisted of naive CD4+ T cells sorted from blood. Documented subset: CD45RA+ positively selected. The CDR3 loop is CATSSLVRGPGLV.